The 11 T cell receptor beta chains below all came from one sample that was sequenced in a study of T-cell reconstitution after alpha-beta-depleted transplantation in children. This sample's TCRbeta library carried unique molecular identifier barcodes. One entry per CDR3 protein results from TCRdb running MiXCR on the PCR reads. This sample yields hundreds of thousands of distinct CDR3 sequences, of which around 13% are seen a single time; 0.79% belongs to the top ten. The sequencing used PBMCs, collected before TCRalphabeta/CD19-depleted stem cell transplant. Receptors originate from a girl aged 2 to 9 with congenital amegakaryocytic thrombocytopenia, due to receive a stem cell transplant.

The chain combines TRBV6-7 with TRBJ2-3; TRBD2 is a possible D gene (5 bases). TRBV6-7 has ORF status, its function being uncertain. The CDR3 covers 19 residues. Trimming left V 10 bases short and J 1 base short, with 30 bases between. CDR3: CAICSMIWWESTRTDTQYF. The CDR3 DNA reads as TGTGCCATCTGTTCGATGATTTGGTGGGAGTCCACTCGCACAGATACGCAGTATTTT.

This clonotype was seen many times. V gene TRBV29-1 combines with J gene TRBJ2-1; D not certain. V lost 7 bases to trimming and J lost 1 base, with 17 bases between them. This CDR3 spans 15 amino acids. Looked up from germline, CDR1 is SQVTM and CDR2 is ANQGSEA. CDR3 bases: TGCAGCGCTTCTGGTCCCCCCCTATCCTACAATGAGCAGTTCTTC. Translated, it gives CSASGPPLSYNEQFF.

A few counts support this clonotype. The CDR3 loop is CASSPPGQGFDYGYTF. For the CDR3, the DNA is TGTGCCAGCAGCCCGCCGGGACAGGGTTTCGACTATGGCTACACCTTC. V and J are TRBV7-8 and TRBJ1-2, with TRBD1 matching 9 bases. Germline V gene lookup returns CDR1 SGHVS and CDR2 FQNEAQ. The CDR3 is 16 residues long. V lost 5 bases, J lost 3 bases, and 10 bases stayed unmatched.

V and J are TRBV7-9 and TRBJ2-7; 10 nucleotides agree with TRBD2. The CDR3 has 15 amino acids. V lost 2 bases and J lost 9; bases outside the gene matches: 10. Germline V gene sequence: CDR1 SEHNR, CDR2 FQNEAQ (reference sequence). The CDR3 nucleotides read TGTGCCAGCAGCTTACTAGCGGGAGAAGCCTCTCCGCAGTACTTC. Protein: CASSLLAGEASPQYF.

This chain uses TRBV20-1 with TRBJ2-1; D ambiguous. Trimming pared 1 base from V and 3 bases from J, leaving 7 bases between. Per germline, CDR1 DFQATT and CDR2 SNEGSKA (reference sequence). This CDR3 spans 13 amino acids. Here the CDR3 DNA reads TGCAGTGCTAGAGGTGCCGTCTACAATGAGCAGTTCTTC. Protein: CSARGAVYNEQFF.

This clonotype was seen at least ten times. This chain uses TRBV7-8 with TRBJ2-7; D is possibly TRBD1 or TRBD2 (5 bases each). CDR3 size: 19 residues. The ends were cut back, 1 base at V and 2 bases at J, with 24 bases in the middle. CDR1 and CDR2 (germline): SGHVS, FQNEAQ. Here the CDR3 reads CASSLGGFGGVGDPYEQYF. The CDR3 DNA is TGTGCCAGCAGCTTAGGGGGCTTTGGTGGTGTAGGGGACCCCTACGAGCAGTACTTC.

This clonotype was recorded many times. The V call is TRBV29-1, the J call TRBJ2-5; D call uncertain. Germline CDR1 SQVTM, CDR2 ANQGSEA. V lost 3 bases and J 5 bases, leaving 16 bases between the germline ends. The CDR3 contains 14 residues. The CDR3 DNA reads as TGCAGCGTTGAGGCCGCCGGAATGGGTGAGACCCAGTACTTC. Its protein is CSVEAAGMGETQYF.

This clonotype came up many times. This chain joins TRBV5-1 and TRBJ1-1, with D possibly TRBD1 on 6 matching bases. The CDR3 is 13 residues long. Between the trimmed V and J ends, which lost 1 base and 7 bases, there was a span of 11 bases. Germline loops: CDR1 SGHRS, CDR2 YFSETQ. The CDR3 is CASSLWGAREAFF. CDR3 nucleotides: TGCGCCAGCAGCTTGTGGGGGGCGCGTGAAGCTTTCTTT.

At least ten counts were recorded for this clonotype. V gene TRBV5-1 combines with J gene TRBJ2-2; TRBD2 matches at 7 bases. The germline gives CDR1 SGHRS, CDR2 YFSETQ. The V gene end was trimmed by 0 bases and the J gene end by 5 bases; junction bases not matched to a gene: 4. This CDR3 comprises 15 residues. CDR3 sequence (DNA): TGCGCCAGCAGCTTGGCTCTAGCGGATACCGGGGAGCTGTTTTTT. It translates to CASSLALADTGELFF.

Points on this clonotype: This sequence may be a read error, since a much larger clone differs from it by one base. The chain is built from TRBV12-3 or TRBV12-4 and TRBJ1-2; no firm D call. V lost 8 bases, J lost 4 bases, and 8 bases lay in between. This CDR3 has 11 residues. The CDR3 loop is CASGLTYGYTF. The CDR3 DNA is TGTGCCAGCGGTCTGACCTATGGCTACACCTTC.

This clonotype was observed a handful of times. The rearrangement uses TRBV18 and TRBJ1-2; D ambiguous. The CDR3 has 12 amino acids. V was pared by 0 bases and J by 7 bases, with 6 bases between. Germline values: CDR1 KGHSH, CDR2 LQKENI. The CDR3 bases are TGTGCCAGCTCACCACCGTTTGGTGGCTACACCTTC. Its protein product is CASSPPFGGYTF.